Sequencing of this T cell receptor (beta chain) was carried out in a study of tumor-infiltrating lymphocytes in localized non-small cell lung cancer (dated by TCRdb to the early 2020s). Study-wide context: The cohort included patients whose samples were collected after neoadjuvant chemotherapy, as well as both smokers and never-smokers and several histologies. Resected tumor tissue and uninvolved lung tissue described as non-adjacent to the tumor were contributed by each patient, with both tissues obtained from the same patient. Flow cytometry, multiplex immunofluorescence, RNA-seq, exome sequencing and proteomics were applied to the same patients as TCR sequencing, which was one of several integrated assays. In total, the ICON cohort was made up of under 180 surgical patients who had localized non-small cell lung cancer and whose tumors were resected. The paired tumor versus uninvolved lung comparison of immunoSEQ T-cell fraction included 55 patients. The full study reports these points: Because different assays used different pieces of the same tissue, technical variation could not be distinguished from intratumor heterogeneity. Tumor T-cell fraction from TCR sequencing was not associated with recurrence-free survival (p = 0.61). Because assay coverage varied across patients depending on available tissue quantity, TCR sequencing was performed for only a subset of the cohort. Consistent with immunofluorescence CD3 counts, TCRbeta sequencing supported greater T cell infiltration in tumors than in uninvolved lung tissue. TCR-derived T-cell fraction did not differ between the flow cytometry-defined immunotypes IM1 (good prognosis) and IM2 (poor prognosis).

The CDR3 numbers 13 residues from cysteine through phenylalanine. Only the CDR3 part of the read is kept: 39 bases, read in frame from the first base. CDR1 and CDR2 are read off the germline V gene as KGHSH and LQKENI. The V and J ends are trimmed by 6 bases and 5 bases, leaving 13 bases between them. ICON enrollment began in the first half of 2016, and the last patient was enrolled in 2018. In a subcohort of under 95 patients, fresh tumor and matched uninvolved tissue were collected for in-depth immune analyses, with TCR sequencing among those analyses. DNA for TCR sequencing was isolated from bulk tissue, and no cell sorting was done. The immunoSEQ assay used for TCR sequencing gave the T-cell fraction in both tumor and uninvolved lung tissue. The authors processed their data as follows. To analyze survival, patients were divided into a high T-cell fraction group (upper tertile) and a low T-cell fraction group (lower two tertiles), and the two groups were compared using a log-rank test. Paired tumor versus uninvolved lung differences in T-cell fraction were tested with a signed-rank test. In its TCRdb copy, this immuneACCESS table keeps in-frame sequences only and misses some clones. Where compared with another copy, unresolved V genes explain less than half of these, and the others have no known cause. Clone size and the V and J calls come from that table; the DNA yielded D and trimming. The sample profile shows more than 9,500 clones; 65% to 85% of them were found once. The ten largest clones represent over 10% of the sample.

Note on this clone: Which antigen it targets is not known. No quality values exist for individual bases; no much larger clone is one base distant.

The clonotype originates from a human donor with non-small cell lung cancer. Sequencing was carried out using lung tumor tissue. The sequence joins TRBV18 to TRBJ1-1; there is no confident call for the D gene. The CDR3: CASSERAVTEAFF. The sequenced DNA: TGTGCCAGCTCCGAGAGGGCAGTAACTGAAGCTTTCTTT.